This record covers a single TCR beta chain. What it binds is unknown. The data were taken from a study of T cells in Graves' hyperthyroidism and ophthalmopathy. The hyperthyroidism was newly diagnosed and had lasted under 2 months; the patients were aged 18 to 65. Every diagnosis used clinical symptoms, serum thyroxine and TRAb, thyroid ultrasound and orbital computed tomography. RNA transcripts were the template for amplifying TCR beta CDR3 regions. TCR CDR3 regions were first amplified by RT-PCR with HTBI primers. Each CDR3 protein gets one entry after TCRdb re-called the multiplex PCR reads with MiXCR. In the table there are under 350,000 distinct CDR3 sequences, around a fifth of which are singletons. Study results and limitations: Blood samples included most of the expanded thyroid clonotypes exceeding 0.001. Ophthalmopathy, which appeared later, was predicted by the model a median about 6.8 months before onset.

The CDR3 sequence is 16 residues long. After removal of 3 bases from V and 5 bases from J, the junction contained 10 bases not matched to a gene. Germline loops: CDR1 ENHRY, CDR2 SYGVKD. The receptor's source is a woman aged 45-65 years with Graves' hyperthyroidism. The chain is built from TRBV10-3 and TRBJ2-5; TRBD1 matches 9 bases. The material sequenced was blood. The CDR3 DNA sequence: TGTGCCATCAGTGAATTCTGGGACAGGGAGATGGAGACCCAGTACTTC. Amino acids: CAISEFWDREMETQYF.